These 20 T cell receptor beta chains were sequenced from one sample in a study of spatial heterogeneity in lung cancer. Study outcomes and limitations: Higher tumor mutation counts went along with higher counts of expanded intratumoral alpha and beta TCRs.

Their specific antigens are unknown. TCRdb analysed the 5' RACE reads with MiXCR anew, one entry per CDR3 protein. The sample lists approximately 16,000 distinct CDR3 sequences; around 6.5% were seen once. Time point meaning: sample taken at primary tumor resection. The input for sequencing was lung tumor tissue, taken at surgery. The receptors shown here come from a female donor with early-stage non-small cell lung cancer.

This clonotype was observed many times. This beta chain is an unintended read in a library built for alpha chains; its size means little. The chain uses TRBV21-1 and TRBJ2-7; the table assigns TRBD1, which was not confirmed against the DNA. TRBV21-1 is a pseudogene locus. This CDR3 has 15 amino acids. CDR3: CASSTLGQGDDEQYF. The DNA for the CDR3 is TGTGCCAGCAGCACCCTGGGACAGGGGGACGACGAGCAGTACTTC.

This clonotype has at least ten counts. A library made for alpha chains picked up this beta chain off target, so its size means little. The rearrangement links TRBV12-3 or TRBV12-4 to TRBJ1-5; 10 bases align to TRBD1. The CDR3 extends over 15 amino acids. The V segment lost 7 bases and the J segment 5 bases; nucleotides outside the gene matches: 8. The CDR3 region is CASTDDRGPHQPQHF. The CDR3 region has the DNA TGTGCCAGCACCGATGACAGGGGGCCTCATCAGCCCCAGCATTTT.

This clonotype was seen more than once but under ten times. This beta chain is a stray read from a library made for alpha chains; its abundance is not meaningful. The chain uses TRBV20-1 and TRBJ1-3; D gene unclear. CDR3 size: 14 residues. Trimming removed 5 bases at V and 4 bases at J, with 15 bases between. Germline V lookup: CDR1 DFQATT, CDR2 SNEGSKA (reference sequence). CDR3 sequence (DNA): TGCAGTGCTTTGGCACAGTTCCAGGGAAACACCATATATTTT. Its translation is CSALAQFQGNTIYF.

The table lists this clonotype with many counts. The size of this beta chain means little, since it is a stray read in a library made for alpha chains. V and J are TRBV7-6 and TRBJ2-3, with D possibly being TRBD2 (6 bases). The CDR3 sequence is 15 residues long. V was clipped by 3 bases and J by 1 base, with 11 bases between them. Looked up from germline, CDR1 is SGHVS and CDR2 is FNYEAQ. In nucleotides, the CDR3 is TGTGCCAGCAGCTTGCTGGGCGGGGGCACAGATACGCAGTATTTT. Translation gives CASSLLGGGTDTQYF.

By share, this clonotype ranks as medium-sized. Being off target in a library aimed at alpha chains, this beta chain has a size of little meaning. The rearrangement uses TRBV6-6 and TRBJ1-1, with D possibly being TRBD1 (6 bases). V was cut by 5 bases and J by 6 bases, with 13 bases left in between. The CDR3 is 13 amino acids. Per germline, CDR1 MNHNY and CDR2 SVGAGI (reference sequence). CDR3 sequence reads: CASSPYRESEAFF. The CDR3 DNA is TGTGCCAGCAGTCCGTACAGGGAATCTGAAGCTTTCTTT.

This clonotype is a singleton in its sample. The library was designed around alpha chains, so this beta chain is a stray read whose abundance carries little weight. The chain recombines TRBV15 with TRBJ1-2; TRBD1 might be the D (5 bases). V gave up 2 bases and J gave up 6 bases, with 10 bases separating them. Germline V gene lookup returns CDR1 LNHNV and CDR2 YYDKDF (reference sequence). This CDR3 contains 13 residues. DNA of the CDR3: TGTGCCACCAGCAGACAGGGAGGGGATGGCTACACCTTC. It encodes CATSRQGGDGYTF.

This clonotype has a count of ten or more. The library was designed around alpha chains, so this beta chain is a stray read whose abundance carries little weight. CDR3 nucleotides: TGTGCCAGCAGCCCCGGGACAGGGAAGGGGAGAAATGAGCAGTTCTTC. This sequence encodes CASSPGTGKGRNEQFF. This chain links TRBV6-2 or TRBV6-3 with TRBJ2-1; 9 bases fit TRBD1. Looked up from germline, CDR1 is MNHEY and CDR2 is SVGEGT. The CDR3 has 16 amino acids. V lost 6 bases and J lost 7; bases outside the gene matches: 13.

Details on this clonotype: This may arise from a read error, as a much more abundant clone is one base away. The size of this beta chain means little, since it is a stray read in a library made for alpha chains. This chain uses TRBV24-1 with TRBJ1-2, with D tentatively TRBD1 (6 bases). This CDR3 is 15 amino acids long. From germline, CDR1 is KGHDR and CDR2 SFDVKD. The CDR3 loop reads CATSDRAGGSYGYPF. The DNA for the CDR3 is TGTGCCACCAGTGATCGGGCGGGGGGCAGCTATGGCTACCCCTTC.

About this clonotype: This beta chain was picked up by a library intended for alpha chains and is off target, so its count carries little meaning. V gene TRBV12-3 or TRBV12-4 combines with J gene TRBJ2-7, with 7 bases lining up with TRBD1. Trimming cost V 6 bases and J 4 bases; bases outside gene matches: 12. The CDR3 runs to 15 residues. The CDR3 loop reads CASSRRGQMGYEQYF. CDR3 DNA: TGTGCCAGCAGCCGTAGGGGACAGATGGGATACGAGCAGTACTTC.

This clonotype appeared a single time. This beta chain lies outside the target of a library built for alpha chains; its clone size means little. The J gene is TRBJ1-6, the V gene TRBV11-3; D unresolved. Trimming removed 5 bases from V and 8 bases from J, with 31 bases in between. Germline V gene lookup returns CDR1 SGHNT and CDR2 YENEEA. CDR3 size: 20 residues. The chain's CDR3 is CASSTPTEGRLPSEDSPLHF. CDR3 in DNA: TGTGCCAGCAGCACGCCGACGGAGGGTCGCCTCCCGTCGGAGGATTCACCCCTCCACTTT. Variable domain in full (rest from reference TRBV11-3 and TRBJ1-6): EAGVVQSPRYKIIEKKQPVAFWCNPISGHNTLYWYLQNLGQGPELLIRYENEEAVDDSQLPKDRFSAERLKGVDSTLKIQPAELGDSAVYLCASSTPTEGRLPSEDSPLHFGNGTRLTVT.

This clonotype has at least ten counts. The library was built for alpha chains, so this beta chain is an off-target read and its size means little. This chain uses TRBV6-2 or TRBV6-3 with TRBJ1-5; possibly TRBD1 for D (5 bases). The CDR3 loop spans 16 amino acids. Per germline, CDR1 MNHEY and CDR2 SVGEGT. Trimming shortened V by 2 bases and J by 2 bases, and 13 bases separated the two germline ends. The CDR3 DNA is TGTGCCAGCAGTTACCCCAAGGGACCGGGCAATCAGCCCCAGCATTTT. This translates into CASSYPKGPGNQPQHF.

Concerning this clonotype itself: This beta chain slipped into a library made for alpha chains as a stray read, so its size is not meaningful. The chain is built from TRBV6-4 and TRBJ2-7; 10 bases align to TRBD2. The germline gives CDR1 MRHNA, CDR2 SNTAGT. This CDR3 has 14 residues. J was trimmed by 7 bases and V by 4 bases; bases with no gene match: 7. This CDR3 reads CASSVLAGAGEQYF. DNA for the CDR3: TGTGCCAGCAGTGTCCTAGCGGGGGCGGGAGAGCAGTACTTC.

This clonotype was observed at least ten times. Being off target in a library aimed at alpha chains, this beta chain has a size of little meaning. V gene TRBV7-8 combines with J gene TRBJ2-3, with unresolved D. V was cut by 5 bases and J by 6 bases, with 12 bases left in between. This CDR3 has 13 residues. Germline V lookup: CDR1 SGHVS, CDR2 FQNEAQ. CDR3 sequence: CASSRGSRDTQYF. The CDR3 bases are TGTGCCAGCAGCCGCGGCTCCCGGGATACGCAGTATTTT.

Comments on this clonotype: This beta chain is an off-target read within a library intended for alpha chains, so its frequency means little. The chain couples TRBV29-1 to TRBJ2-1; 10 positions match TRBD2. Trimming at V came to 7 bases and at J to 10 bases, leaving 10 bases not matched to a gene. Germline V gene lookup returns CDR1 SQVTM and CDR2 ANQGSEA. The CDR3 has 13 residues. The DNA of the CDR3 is TGCAGCGCCAGCGGGGGGGCCGGAGTGGAGCAGTTCTTC. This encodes CSASGGAGVEQFF.

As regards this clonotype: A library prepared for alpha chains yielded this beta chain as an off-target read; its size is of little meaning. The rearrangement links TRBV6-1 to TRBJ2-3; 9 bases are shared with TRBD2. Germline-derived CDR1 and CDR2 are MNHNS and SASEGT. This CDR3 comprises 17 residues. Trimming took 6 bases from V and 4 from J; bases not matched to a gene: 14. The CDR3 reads CASRGGWGSGGPDTQYF. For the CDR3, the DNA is TGTGCCAGCAGGGGTGGTTGGGGTAGCGGGGGCCCAGATACGCAGTATTTT.

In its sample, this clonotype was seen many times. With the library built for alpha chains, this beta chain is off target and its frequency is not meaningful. The DNA for the CDR3 is TGTGCCAGCAACCCCCCGGCAGGGGGTAACTATGGCTACACCTTC. It encodes CASNPPAGGNYGYTF. V gene TRBV28 combines with J gene TRBJ1-2, with TRBD1 identical over 7 bases. The junction had 9 bases not matched to a gene; V was cut back by 7 bases and J by 1 base. Germline V gives CDR1 MDHEN, CDR2 SYDVKM. The CDR3 covers 15 residues.

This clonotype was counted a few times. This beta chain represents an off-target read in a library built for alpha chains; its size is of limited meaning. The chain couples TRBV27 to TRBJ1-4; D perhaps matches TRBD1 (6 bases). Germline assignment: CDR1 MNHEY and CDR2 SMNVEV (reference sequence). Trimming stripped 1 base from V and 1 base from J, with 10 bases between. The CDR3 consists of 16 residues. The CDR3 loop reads CASSLLGGGTNEKLFF. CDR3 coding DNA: TGTGCCAGCAGTTTATTAGGGGGGGGAACTAATGAAAAACTGTTTTTT.

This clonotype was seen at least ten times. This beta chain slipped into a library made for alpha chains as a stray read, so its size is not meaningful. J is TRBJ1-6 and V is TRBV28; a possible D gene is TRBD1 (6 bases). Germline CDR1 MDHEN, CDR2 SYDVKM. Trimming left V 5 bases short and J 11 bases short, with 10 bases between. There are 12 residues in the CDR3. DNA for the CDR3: TGTGCCAGCAGTAGACAGGAGGCACCCCTCCACTTT. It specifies CASSRQEAPLHF.

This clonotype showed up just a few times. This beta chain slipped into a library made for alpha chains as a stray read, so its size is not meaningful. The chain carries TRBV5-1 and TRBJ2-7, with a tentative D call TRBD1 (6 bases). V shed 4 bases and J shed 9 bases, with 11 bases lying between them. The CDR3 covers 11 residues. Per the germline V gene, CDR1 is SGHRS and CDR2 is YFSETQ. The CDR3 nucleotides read TGCGCCAGCAGCGGCCAAGGGGGGCAGTACTTC. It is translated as CASSGQGGQYF.

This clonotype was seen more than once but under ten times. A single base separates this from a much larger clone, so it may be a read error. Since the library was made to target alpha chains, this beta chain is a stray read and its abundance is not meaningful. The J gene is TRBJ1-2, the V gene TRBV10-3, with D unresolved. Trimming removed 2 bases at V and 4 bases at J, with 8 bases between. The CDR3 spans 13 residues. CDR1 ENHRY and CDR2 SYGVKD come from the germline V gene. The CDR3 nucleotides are TGTGCCATCAGTGAGATCGGGATCTATGGCTACACCTTC. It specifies CAISEIGIYGYTF.